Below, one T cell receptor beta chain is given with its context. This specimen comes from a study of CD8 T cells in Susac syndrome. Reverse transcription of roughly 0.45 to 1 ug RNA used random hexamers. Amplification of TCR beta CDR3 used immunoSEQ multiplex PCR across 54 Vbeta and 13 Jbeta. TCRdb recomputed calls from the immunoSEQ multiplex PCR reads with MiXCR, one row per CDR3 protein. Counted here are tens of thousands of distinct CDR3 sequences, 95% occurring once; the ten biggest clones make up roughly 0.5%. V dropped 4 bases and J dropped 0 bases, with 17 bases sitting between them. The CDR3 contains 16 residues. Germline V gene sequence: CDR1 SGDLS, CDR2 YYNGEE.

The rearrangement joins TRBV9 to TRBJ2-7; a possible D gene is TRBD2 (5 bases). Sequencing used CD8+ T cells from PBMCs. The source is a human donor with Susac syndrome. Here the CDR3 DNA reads TGTGCCAGCAGCCCCGGAGGTAGCGTGAGCTCCTACGAGCAGTACTTC. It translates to CASSPGGSVSSYEQYF.